These 8 T cell receptor beta chains originate from one sample sequenced in a study of T cells in localized non-small cell lung cancer. Some clones are missing from TCRdb's copy, which holds only in-frame ones; the method was immunoSEQ multiplex PCR. The sample records under 20,000 clones, around nine tenths being singletons. The sample was peripheral blood, taken before any cancer treatment. The receptors come from an older male donor with stage I squamous cell lung carcinoma.

This clone was seen only once. The chain joins TRBV7-2 to TRBJ1-1; TRBD1 might be the D (5 bases). Trimming left V 5 bases short and J 7 bases short, with 17 bases between. The CDR3 contains 14 residues. Per the germline V gene, CDR1 is SGHTA and CDR2 is FQGNSA. The CDR3 bases are TGTGCCAGCAGCCCCGACTTCCCGGGGGTTGAAGCTTTCTTT. It encodes CASSPDFPGVEAFF.

The genes are TRBV7-6 and TRBJ2-2; unclear D gene. The CDR3 is made up of 14 amino acids. V lost 0 bases to trimming and J lost 9 bases, with 11 bases between them. Germline V gives CDR1 SGHVS, CDR2 FNYEAQ. The CDR3: CASSLALATRELFF. As DNA, the CDR3 is TGTGCCAGCAGCTTAGCGCTGGCGACACGGGAGCTGTTTTTT.

This chain joins TRBV7-3 and TRBJ2-3; 9 bases map to TRBD2. This CDR3 comprises 16 residues. The V segment lost 7 bases and the J segment 6 bases; nucleotides outside the gene matches: 14. Germline CDR1 and CDR2: SGHTA and FQGTGA. CDR3 sequence: CASTPVGGTSWDTQYF. The CDR3 DNA follows: TGTGCCAGCACCCCAGTGGGGGGGACTAGCTGGGATACGCAGTATTTT.

V is TRBV2 and J is TRBJ2-7; D unclear. Germline values: CDR1 SNHLY, CDR2 FYNNEI. V gave up 6 bases and J gave up 3 bases, with 9 bases separating them. The CDR3 runs to 12 residues. CDR3 loop: CASRARSYEQYF. CDR3 sequence (DNA): TGTGCCAGCAGAGCGCGGAGCTACGAGCAGTACTTC. Looking up the rest from reference TRBV2 and TRBJ2-7 gives the full variable domain: EPEVTQTPSHQVTQMGQEVILRCVPISNHLYFYWYRQILGQKVEFLVSFYNNEISEKSEIFDDQFSVERPDGSNFTLKIRSTKLEDSAMYFCASRARSYEQYFGPGTRLTVT.

V usage is TRBV11-2 and J usage is TRBJ2-1, with 7 bases matching TRBD2. The CDR3 is 16 residues long. After removal of 3 bases from V and 8 bases from J, the junction contained 13 bases not matched to a gene. CDR1 is SGHAT and CDR2 is FQNNGV in the germline V gene. CDR3 residues: CASSLESGGHRHEQFF. DNA of the CDR3: TGTGCCAGCAGCTTGGAGTCGGGAGGCCATAGGCATGAGCAGTTCTTC.

The chain couples TRBV4-3 to TRBJ2-3; TRBD2 agrees at 8 bases. CDR1 is LGHNA, CDR2 YSLEER, per germline. J lost 0 bases, V lost 0 bases, and 5 bases had no gene match. The CDR3 is made up of 17 amino acids. CDR3 sequence reads: CASSQDYASGSTDTQYF. CDR3 bases: TGCGCCAGCAGCCAAGATTATGCTAGCGGGAGCACAGATACGCAGTATTTT.

This clone is a singleton in its sample. V is TRBV7-2 and J is TRBJ2-3; no clear D gene. V dropped 3 bases and J dropped 1 base, with 11 bases sitting between them. Germline loops: CDR1 SGHTA, CDR2 FQGNSA. The CDR3 totals 15 residues. The CDR3 spells CASSFLGVRTDTQYF. CDR3 coding DNA: TGTGCCAGCAGCTTTCTTGGGGTGCGCACAGATACGCAGTATTTT.

The chain is built from TRBV28 and TRBJ1-1, with TRBD1 matching over 7 bases. This CDR3 has 14 residues. The germline V gene has CDR1 MDHEN and CDR2 SYDVKM. Unmatched junction bases numbered 2, after V lost 4 bases and J lost 0 bases. The CDR3 DNA is TGTGCCAGCAGTTCGGGACAGATGAACACTGAAGCTTTCTTT. Amino acids: CASSSGQMNTEAFF.